This T cell receptor beta chain was captured in a study of blood T cells in healthy people across ages. CDR3 length: 15 residues. Germline CDR1 reads DFQATT; CDR2 reads SNEGSKA (reference sequence). Notes on the study in general: Estimated diversity, derived from one million T cells, was regarded as an underestimate.

A second about 7 to 12 cycle PCR used barcoded and J-beta primers. A single record per CDR3 protein comes from TCRdb applying MiXCR to the 5' RACE reads. Altogether some 1.5 million distinct CDR3 sequences are present, less than 45% being singletons, with the ten largest covering 4%. Regarding this clonotype: Its antigen is not known.

Material for sequencing was blood. The chain uses TRBV20-1 and TRBJ2-7; 9 bases line up with TRBD1. The DNA matches TRBJ2-5 better at its end, which makes the J call doubtful. The clonotype was recovered from a woman aged 18-30 years in good health. The CDR3: CSARPGQGPPATQYF. In DNA form, the CDR3 reads TGCAGTGCTCGCCCGGGACAGGGCCCACCAGCGACCCAGTACTTC.